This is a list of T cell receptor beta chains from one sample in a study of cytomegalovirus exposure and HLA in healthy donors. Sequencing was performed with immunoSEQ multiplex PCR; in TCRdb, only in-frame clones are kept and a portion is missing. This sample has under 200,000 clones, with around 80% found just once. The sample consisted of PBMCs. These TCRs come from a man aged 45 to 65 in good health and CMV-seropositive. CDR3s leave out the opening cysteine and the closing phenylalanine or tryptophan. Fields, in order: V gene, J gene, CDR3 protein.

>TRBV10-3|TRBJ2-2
AISKKGGGADTGELF
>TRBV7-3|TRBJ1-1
ASSFRDRGEAF
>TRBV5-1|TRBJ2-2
ASSFNRGSTGELF
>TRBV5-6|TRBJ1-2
ASSRDRASYGYT
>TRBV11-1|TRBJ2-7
ASSLRAGATYEQY
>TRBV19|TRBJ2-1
ASSPGGLQF
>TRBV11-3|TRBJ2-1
ASSLPGISSYNEQF
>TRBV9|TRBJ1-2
ASSVRGGDIGYT
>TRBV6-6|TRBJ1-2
ASSQQDPIGGYT
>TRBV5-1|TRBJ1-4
ASSLQASSEKLF
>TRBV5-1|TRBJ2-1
ASSRPGQAINEQF
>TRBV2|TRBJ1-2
ASSEGTGGSANYGYT
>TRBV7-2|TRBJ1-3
ASSSGGGDTIY
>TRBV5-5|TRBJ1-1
ASITANTEAF
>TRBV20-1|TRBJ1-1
SAKPGLEAF
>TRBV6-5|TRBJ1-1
ASSATGGVTEAF
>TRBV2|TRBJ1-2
ATRQGSTNYGYT
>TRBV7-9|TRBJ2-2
ASSFSTGELF
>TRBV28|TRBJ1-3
ASSPTWDRGNTIY
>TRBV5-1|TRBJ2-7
ASSLGSGGTGEQY
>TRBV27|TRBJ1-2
ASSLGRRRGYYGYT
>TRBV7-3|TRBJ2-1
ASSLTPLVVNEQF
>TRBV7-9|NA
ASSSTGTSGGGTYEQY
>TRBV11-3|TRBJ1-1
ASSLTRGATEAF
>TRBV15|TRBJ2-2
ATSRVRESYTGELF
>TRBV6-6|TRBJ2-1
ASSRSNEQF
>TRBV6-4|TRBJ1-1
ASRDWDRGEAF
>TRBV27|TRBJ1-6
ASSSIPDRFFLALH
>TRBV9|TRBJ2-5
ASSPGTSQETQY
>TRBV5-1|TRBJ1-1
ASSLVVGRGTEAF
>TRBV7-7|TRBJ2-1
ASSSGENNEQF
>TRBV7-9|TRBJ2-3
ASSLRDPSTDTQY
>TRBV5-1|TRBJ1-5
ASSQEPNQPQH
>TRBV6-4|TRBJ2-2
ASSDSSFGELF
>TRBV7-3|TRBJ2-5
ASSLYRAETQY
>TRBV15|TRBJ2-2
ATSSRTGALEGELF
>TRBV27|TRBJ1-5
ASSPQTDSQPQH
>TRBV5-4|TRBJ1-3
ASSFDRGFGNTIY
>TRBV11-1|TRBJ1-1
ASSSTRVKAF
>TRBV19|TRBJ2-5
ASSGQLWEETQY
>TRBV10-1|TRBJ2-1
ASSAFEREGYNEQF
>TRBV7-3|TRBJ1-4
ASSLDGRTGEKLF
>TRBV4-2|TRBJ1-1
ASSPDRAFGTEAF
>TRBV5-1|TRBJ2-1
ASSSGKNEQF
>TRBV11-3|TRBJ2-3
ASSPGSGTDTQY
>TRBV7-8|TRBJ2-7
ASSLGSRVVGEQY
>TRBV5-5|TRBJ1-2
ASSPTGDYGYT
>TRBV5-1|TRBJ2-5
ASSLGNDRALRRETQY
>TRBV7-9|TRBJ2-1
ASSSSGLLNEQF